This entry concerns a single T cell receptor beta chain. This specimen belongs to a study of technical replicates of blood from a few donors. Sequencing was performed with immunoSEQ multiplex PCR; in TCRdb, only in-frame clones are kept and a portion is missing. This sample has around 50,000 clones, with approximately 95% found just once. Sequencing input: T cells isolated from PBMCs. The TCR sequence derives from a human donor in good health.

The CDR3 DNA sequence: TGTGCCAGCAGCCTGGGCGGAGATAGCTATGGCTACACCTTC. The encoded protein is CASSLGGDSYGYTF. V usage is TRBV5-6 and J usage is TRBJ1-2; D is undetermined. Germline V gene lookup returns CDR1 SGHDT and CDR2 YYEEEE. The CDR3 is made up of 14 amino acids. The germline V and J ends were trimmed by 4 bases and 4 bases, with 14 bases remaining between them.